A selection of T cell receptor beta chains follows, all from one sample in a study of Graves' ophthalmopathy and Graves' hyperthyroidism. A single record per CDR3 protein comes from TCRdb applying MiXCR to the multiplex PCR reads. The table includes 170,000 or so distinct CDR3 sequences, around 39% detected once. Sequenced material: peripheral blood. All receptors derive from a man aged 30 to 39 with Graves' ophthalmopathy. CDR3s include the opening cysteine and the closing phenylalanine or tryptophan.

>TRBJ1-2|TRBV6-2/TRBV6-3
CASSYSWATRDSILFNYGYTF
>TRBJ2-7|TRBV7-9
CASSLLAGGPDEQYF
>TRBJ2-7|TRBV20-1
CSARQGHSYEQYF
>TRBJ1-1|TRBV28
CASSLTGGGTEAFF
>TRBJ2-5|TRBV7-9
CASSLAGGLETQYF
>TRBJ1-5|TRBV10-3
CAISGSGGNQPQHF
>TRBJ2-5|TRBV27
CASSSPNDLAGAGETQYF
>TRBJ2-2|TRBV6-5
CASRDRVFVLFF
>TRBJ2-7|TRBV7-8
CASSSRGGEQYF
>TRBJ1-1|TRBV12-3/TRBV12-4
CASRPDSRTEAFF
>TRBJ2-7|TRBV10-3
CAISPGQLEAYEQYF
>TRBJ1-6|TRBV15
CATSRVHNSPLHF
>TRBJ2-7|TRBV28
CASSFPAMDGTYEQYF
>TRBJ2-5|TRBV7-2
CASSLGGSMETQYF
>TRBJ2-7|TRBV4-3
CASSQDRGFEQYF
>TRBJ2-7|TRBV12-3/TRBV12-4
CASSRSSGHQFYEQYF
>TRBJ2-6|TRBV6-2/TRBV6-3
CASSYHGQGVSGANVLTF